The rows below give T cell receptor beta chains drawn from one sample of a study of regulatory T cells in long-lasting Graves disease. TCRdb analysed the multiplex PCR reads with MiXCR anew, one entry per CDR3 protein. The table lists hundreds of thousands of distinct CDR3 sequences, approximately 31% of them singletons. This specimen consisted of peripheral blood mononuclear cells (PBMCs), obtained when the disease was refractory, from a patient treated with antithyroid drugs. Source of these receptors: a female donor with Graves disease. Each CDR3 is given with its conserved first and last residue. The order of the fields is clone size, D gene, V gene, J gene, CDR3 protein, CDR3 DNA. The D gene is left open where the match is weak. Some rows mark clone size as missing; the rest say once, few, many or name a class of expanded clone.

>.|TRBD1|TRBV2|TRBJ1-4
CASSEQDRGPEKLFF
TGTGCCAGCAGTGAACAGGACAGGGGGCCTGAAAAACTGTTTTTT
>once|TRBD1|TRBV29-1|TRBJ1-2
CSVPRGQGLGYTF
TGCAGCGTTCCACGCGGACAGGGCCTTGGCTACACCTTC
>once|.|TRBV7-9|TRBJ1-4
CASSLTRGEGNEKLFF
TGTGCCAGCAGCTTAACCAGGGGAGAGGGTAATGAAAAACTGTTTTTT
>few|.|TRBV12-3/TRBV12-4|TRBJ1-2
CASSSAGLYGYTF
TGTGCCAGCAGTTCGGCAGGCCTCTATGGCTACACCTTC
>.|.|TRBV29-1|TRBJ2-3
CSVLLWGRADTQYF
TGCAGCGTTCTTCTGTGGGGACGGGCAGATACGCAGTATTTT
>.|.|TRBV28|TRBJ1-1
CASSKRGARQTDYF
TGTGCCAGCAGTAAAAGGGGAGCTCGCCAAACAGACTACTTT
>.|TRBD1|TRBV2|TRBJ1-4
CASSQTGVGEKLFF
TGTGCCAGCAGTCAAACAGGGGTCGGTGAAAAACTGTTTTTT
>.|.|TRBV20-1|TRBJ2-7
CSARTKIYEQYF
TGCAGTGCTAGAACGAAAATCTACGAGCAGTACTTC
>many|.|TRBV11-2|TRBJ2-2
CASSLFGANTGELFF
TGTGCCAGCAGCTTATTCGGGGCCAACACCGGGGAGCTGTTTTTT
>many|.|TRBV28|TRBJ1-4
CASYSSGSNEKLFF
TGTGCCAGCTACTCTTCAGGGAGTAATGAAAAACTGTTTTTT
>.|.|TRBV28|TRBJ1-1
CASKKSPNTEAFF
TGTGCCAGCAAAAAGTCTCCTAACACTGAAGCTTTCTTT
>.|.|TRBV30|TRBJ1-1
CAWSVRSGTEAFF
TGTGCCTGGAGTGTTCGGAGTGGCACTGAAGCTTTCTTT
>few|TRBD1|TRBV28|TRBJ1-1
CASSPGGAGIAEAFF
TGTGCCAGCAGCCCAGGGGGCGCAGGGATCGCTGAAGCTTTCTTT
>.|TRBD1|TRBV2|TRBJ1-1
CASSGGDRGHMTAFF
TGTGCCAGCAGCGGAGGGGACAGGGGGCACATGACAGCTTTCTTT
>.|TRBD1|TRBV12-3/TRBV12-4|TRBJ2-5
CASLPDRVIETQYF
TGTGCCAGCCTCCCGGACAGGGTAATAGAGACCCAGTACTTC
>.|.|TRBV5-1|TRBJ1-5
CASSLEGQGSQPQHF
TGCGCCAGCAGCTTGGAGGGGCAGGGTAGCCAGCCCCAGCATTTT